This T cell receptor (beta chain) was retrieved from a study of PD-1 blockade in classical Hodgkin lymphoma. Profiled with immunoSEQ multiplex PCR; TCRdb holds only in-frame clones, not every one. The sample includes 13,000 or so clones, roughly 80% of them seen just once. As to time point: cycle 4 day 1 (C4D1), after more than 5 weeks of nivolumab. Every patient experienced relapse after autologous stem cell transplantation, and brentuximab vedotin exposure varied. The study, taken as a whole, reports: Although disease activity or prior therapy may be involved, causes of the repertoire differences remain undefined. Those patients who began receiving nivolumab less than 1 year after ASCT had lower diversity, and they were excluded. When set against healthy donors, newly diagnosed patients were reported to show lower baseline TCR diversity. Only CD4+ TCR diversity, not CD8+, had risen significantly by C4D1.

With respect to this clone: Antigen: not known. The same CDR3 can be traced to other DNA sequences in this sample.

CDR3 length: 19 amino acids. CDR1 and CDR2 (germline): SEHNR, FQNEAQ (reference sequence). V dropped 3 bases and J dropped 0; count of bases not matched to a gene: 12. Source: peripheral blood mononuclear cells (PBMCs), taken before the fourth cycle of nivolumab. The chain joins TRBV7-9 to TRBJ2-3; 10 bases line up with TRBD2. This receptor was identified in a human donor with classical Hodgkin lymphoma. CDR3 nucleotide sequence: TGTGCCAGCAGCTTCCCGGAGCGGGGGGGACGGTCTAGCACAGATACGCAGTATTTT. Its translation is CASSFPERGGRSSTDTQYF.